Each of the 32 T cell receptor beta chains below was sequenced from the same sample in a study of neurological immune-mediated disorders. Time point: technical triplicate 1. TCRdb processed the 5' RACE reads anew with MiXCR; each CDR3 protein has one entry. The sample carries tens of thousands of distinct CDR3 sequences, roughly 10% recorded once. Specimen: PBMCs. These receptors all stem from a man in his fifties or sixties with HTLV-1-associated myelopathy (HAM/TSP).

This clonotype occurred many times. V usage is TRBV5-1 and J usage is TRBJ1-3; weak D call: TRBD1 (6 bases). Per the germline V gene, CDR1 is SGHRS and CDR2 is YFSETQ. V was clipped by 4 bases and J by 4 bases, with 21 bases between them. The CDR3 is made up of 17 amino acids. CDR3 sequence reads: CASSPIGGRLGGNTIYF. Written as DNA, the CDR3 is TGCGCCAGCAGCCCAATAGGGGGGCGGCTCGGAGGAAACACCATATATTTT.

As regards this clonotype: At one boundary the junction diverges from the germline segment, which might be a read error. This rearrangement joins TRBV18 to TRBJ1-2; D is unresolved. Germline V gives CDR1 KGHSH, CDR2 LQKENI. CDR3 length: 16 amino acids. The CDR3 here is CASSLLRTGEQNGYTF. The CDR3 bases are TGTGCGAGCTCACTTCTACGTACCGGGGAACAGAACGGCTACACCTTC.

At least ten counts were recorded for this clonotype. In DNA, the CDR3 is TGCGCCAGCAGCCATTTATCAGGGGACCGGAATGAGCAGTTCTTC. Protein: CASSHLSGDRNEQFF. V gene TRBV5-1 combines with J gene TRBJ2-1; perhaps TRBD1 as D (6 bases). Trimming removed 4 bases from V and 7 bases from J, with 18 bases in between. CDR3 length equals 15 residues. CDR1 is SGHRS and CDR2 is YFSETQ in the germline V gene.

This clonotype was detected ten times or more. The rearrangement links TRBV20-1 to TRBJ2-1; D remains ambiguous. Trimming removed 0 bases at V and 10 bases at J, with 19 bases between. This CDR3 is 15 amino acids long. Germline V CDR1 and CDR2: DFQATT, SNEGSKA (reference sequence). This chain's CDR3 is CSARDARTGDEEQFF. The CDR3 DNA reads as TGCAGTGCTAGAGATGCCCGAACGGGCGACGAGGAGCAGTTCTTC.

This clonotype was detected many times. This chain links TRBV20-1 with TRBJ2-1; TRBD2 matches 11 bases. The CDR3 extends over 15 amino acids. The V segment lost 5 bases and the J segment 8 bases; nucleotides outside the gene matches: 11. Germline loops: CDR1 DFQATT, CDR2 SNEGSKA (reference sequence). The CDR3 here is CSAPPGTSGGYEQFF. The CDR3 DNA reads TGCAGTGCTCCTCCCGGGACTAGCGGCGGCTATGAGCAGTTCTTC.

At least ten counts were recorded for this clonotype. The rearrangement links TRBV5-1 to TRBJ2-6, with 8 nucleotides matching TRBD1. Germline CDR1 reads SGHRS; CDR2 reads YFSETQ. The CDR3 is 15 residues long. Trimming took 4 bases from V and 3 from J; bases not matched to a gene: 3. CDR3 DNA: TGCGCCAGCAGCCAGGGGGCTCATGGGGCCAACGTCCTGACTTTC. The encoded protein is CASSQGAHGANVLTF. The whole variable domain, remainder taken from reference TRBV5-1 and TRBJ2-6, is KAGVTQTPRYLIKTRGQQVTLSCSPISGHRSVSWYQQTPGQGLQFLFEYFSETQRNKGNFPGRFSGRQFSNSRSEMNVSTLELGDSALYLCASSQGAHGANVLTFGAGSRLTVL.

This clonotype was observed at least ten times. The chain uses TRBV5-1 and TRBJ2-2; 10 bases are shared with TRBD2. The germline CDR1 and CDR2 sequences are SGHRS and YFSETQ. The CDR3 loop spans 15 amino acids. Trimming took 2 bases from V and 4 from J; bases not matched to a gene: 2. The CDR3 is CASSLLAGSTGELFF. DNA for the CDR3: TGCGCCAGCAGCTTACTAGCGGGAAGCACCGGGGAGCTGTTTTTT.

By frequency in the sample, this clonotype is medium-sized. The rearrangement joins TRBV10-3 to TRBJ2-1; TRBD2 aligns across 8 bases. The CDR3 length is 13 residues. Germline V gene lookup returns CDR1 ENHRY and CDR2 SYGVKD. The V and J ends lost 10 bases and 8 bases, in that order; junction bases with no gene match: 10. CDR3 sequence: CATRLAGRDEQFF. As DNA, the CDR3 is TGTGCCACCCGCCTAGCGGGTAGGGATGAGCAGTTCTTC.

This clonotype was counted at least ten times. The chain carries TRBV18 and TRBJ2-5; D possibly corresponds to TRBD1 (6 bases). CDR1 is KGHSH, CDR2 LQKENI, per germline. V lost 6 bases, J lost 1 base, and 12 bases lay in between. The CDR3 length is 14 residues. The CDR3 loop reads CASSLAGVQETQYF. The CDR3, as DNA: TGTGCCAGCTCCTTAGCAGGGGTCCAAGAGACCCAGTACTTC.

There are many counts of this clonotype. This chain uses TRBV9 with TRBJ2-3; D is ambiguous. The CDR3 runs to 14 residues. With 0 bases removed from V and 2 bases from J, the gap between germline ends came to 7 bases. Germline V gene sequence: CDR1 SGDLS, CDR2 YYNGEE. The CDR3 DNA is TGTGCCAGCAGCGTAGATGGTTACACAGATACGCAGTATTTT. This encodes CASSVDGYTDTQYF.

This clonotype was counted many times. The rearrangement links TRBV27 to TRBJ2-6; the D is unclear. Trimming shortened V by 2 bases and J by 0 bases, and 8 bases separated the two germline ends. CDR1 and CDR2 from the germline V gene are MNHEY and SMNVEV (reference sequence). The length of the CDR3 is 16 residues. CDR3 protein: CASSLGYGSGANVLTF. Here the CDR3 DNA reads TGTGCCAGCAGTTTAGGGTACGGCTCTGGGGCCAACGTCCTGACTTTC.

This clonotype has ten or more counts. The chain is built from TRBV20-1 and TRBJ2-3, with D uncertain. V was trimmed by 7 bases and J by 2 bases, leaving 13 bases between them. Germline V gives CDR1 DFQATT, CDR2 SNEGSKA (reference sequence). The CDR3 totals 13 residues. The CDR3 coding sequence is TGCAGTGAATATCGCAGGAACACAGATACGCAGTATTTT. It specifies CSEYRRNTDTQYF.

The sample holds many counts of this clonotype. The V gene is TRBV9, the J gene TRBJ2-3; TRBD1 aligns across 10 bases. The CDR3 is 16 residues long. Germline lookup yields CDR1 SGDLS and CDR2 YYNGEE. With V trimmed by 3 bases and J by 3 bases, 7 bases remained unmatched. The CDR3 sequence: CASSAQTGGLTDTQYF. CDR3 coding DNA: TGTGCCAGCAGCGCCCAGACAGGGGGCTTGACAGATACGCAGTATTTT.

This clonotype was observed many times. CDR3 bases: TGCGCCAGCAGCTTGAGTTGGGGGGCTGGAAACACCATATATTTT. Protein product: CASSLSWGAGNTIYF. The chain combines TRBV5-1 with TRBJ1-3; TRBD1 might be the D (5 bases). The ends were cut back, 1 base at V and 2 bases at J, with 10 bases in the middle. The CDR3 totals 15 residues. Germline V gene data show CDR1 as SGHRS and CDR2 as YFSETQ. Supplemented by reference TRBV5-1 and TRBJ1-3, the full variable domain reads KAGVTQTPRYLIKTRGQQVTLSCSPISGHRSVSWYQQTPGQGLQFLFEYFSETQRNKGNFPGRFSGRQFSNSRSEMNVSTLELGDSALYLCASSLSWGAGNTIYFGEGSWLTVV.

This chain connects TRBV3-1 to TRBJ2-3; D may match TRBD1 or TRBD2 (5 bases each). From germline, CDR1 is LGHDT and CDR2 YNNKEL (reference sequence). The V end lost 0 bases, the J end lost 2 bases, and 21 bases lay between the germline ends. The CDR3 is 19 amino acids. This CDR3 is CASSQEGEEWRKSTDTQYF. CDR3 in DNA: TGTGCCAGCAGCCAAGAGGGGGAAGAGTGGAGGAAATCCACAGATACGCAGTATTTT.

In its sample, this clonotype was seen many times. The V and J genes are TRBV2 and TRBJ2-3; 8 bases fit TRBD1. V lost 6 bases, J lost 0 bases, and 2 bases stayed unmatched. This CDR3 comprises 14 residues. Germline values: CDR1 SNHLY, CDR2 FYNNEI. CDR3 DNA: TGTGCCAGCAGGGACAGGGTCAGCACAGATACGCAGTATTTT. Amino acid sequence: CASRDRVSTDTQYF.

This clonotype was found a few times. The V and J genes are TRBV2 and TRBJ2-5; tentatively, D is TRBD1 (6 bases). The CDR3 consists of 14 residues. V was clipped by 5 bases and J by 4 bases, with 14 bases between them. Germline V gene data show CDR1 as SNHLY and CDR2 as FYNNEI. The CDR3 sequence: CASSPTGLGETQYF. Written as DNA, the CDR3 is TGTGCCAGCAGTCCTACAGGGCTAGGAGAGACCCAGTACTTC. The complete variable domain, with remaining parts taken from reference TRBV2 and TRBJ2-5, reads EPEVTQTPSHQVTQMGQEVILRCVPISNHLYFYWYRQILGQKVEFLVSFYNNEISEKSEIFDDQFSVERPDGSNFTLKIRSTKLEDSAMYFCASSPTGLGETQYFGPGTRLLVL.

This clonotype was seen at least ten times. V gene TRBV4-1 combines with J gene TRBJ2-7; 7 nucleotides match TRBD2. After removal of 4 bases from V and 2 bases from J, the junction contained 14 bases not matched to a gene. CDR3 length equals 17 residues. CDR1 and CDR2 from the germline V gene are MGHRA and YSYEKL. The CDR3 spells CASSLLPRGRATYEQYF. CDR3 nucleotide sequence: TGCGCCAGCAGCCTCCTACCGCGGGGGAGGGCCACCTACGAGCAGTACTTC.

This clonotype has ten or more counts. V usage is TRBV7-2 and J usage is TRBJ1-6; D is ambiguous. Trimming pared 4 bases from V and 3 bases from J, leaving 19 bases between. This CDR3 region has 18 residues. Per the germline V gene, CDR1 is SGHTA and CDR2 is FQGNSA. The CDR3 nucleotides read TGTGCCAGCAGCTCTAAACCCGGCGGTTCAGGCTATAATTCACCCCTCCACTTT. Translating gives CASSSKPGGSGYNSPLHF.

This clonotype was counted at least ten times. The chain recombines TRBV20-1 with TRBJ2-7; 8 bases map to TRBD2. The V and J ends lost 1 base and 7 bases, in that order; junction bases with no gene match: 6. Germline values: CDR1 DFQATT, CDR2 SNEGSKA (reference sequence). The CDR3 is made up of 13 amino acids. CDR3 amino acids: CSARVPGLEEQYF. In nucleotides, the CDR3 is TGCAGTGCTAGAGTTCCGGGACTAGAGGAGCAGTACTTC.

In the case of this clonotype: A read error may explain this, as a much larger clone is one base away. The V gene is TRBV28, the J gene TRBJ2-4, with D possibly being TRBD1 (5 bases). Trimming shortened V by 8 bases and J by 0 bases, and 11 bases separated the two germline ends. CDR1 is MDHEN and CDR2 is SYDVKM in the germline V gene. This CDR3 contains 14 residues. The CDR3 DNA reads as TGTGCCAGCTTCGGAGACAGAGCCAAAAACATTCAGTACTTC. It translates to CASFGDRAKNIQYF.

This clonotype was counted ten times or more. The CDR3 coding sequence is TGTGCCAGCAGCCCGGGACTAGCGGGATTCGAGCAGTACTTC. Amino acids: CASSPGLAGFEQYF. The chain is built from TRBV3-1 and TRBJ2-7; 13 bases agree with TRBD2. The CDR3 contains 14 residues. Germline loops: CDR1 LGHDT, CDR2 YNNKEL (reference sequence). Trimming cost V 4 bases and J 6 bases; bases outside gene matches: 3.

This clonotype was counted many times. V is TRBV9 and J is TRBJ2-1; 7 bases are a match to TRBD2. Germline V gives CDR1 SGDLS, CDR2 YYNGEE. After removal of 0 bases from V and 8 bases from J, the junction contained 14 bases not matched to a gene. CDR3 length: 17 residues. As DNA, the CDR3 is TGTGCCAGCAGCGTAGAAGTATCAGTGCGGGGGACCTATGAGCAGTTCTTC. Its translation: CASSVEVSVRGTYEQFF.

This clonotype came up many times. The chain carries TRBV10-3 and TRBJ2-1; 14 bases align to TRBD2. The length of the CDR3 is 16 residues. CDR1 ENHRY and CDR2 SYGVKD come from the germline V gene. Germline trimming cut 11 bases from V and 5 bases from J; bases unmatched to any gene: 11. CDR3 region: CASQPTSGRGNNEQFF. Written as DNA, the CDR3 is TGTGCCTCCCAACCGACTAGCGGGAGGGGCAACAATGAGCAGTTCTTC.

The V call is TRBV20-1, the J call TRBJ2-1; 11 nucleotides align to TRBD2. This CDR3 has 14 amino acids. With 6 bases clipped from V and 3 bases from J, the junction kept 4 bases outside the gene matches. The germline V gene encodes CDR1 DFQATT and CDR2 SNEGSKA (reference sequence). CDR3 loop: CSAQTSGGYNEQFF. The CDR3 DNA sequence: TGCAGTGCACAAACTAGCGGGGGCTACAATGAGCAGTTCTTC.

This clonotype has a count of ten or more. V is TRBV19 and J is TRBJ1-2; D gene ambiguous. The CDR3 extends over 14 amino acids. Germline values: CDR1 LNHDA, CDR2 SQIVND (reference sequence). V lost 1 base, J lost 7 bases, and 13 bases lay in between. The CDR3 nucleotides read TGTGCCAGTAGTATAGGGTCCCCTTACTCTGGCTACACCTTC. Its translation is CASSIGSPYSGYTF.

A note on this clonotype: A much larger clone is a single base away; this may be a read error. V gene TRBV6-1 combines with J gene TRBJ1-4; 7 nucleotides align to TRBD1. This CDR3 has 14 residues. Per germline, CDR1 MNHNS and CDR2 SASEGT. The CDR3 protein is CTSSPDRAGEKLFF. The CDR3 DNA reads TGTACCAGCAGCCCCGACAGGGCCGGGGAAAAACTGTTTTTT.

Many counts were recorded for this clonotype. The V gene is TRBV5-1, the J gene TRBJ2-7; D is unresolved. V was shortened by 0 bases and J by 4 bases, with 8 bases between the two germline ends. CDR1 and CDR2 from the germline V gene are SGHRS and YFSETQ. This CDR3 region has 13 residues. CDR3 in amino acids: CASSLGGTYEQYF. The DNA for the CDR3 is TGCGCCAGCAGCTTGGGGGGAACTTACGAGCAGTACTTC.

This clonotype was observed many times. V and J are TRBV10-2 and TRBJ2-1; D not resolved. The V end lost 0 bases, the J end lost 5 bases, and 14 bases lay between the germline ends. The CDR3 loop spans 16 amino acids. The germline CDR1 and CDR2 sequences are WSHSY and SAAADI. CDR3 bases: TGCGCCAGCAGTGAGTCGGGCAGGATACCTGACAATGAGCAGTTCTTC. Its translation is CASSESGRIPDNEQFF.

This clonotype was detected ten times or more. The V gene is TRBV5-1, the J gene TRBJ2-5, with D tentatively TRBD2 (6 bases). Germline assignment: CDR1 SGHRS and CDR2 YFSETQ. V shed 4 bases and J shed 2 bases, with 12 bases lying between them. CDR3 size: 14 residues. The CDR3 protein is CASSRGAGQETQYF. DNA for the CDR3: TGCGCCAGCAGCCGTGGCGCGGGGCAAGAGACCCAGTACTTC.

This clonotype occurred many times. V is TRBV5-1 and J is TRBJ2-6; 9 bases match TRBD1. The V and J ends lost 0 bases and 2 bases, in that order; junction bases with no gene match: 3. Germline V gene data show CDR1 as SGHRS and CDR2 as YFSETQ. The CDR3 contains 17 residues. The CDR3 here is CASSLGGQGPGANVLTF. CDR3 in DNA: TGCGCCAGCAGCTTGGGGGGACAGGGTCCTGGGGCCAACGTCCTGACTTTC.

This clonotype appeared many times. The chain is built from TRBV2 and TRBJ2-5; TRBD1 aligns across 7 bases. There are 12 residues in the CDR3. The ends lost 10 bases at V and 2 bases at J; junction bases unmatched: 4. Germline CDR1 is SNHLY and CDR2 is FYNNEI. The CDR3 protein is CAIDRAQETQYF. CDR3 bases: TGTGCCATCGACAGGGCGCAAGAGACCCAGTACTTC.